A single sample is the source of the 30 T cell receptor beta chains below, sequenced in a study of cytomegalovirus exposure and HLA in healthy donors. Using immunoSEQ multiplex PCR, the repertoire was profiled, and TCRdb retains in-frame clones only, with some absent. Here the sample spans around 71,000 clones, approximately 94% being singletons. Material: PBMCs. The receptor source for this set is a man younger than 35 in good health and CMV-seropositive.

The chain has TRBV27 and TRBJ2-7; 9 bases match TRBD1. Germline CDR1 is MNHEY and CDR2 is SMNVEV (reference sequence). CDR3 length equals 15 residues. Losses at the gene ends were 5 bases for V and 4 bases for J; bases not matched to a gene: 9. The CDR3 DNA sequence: TGTGCCAGCAGTCCCCCCGGGACAGGGTATTACGAGCAGTACTTC. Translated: CASSPPGTGYYEQYF.

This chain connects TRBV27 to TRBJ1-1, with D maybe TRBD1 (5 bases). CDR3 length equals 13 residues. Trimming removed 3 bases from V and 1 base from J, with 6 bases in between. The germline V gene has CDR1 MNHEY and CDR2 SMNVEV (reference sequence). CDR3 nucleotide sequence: TGTGCCAGCAGTTTGGGGGGGAACACTGAAGCTTTCTTT. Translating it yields CASSLGGNTEAFF.

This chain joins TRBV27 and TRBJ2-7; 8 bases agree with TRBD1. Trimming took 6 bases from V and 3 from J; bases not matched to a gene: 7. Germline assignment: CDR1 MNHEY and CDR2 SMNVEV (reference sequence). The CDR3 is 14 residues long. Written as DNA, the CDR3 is TGTGCCAGCAGCCGCCAGGGGGCGGGCTACGAGCAGTACTTC. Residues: CASSRQGAGYEQYF.

The CDR3 sequence: CASSLGTGVQETQYF. As DNA, the CDR3 is TGCGCCAGCAGCTTGGGGACAGGGGTACAAGAGACCCAGTACTTC. The chain joins TRBV5-1 to TRBJ2-5, with 9 bases identical to TRBD1. This CDR3 region has 15 residues. Germline loops: CDR1 SGHRS, CDR2 YFSETQ. V lost 0 bases, J lost 2 bases, and 2 bases stayed unmatched.

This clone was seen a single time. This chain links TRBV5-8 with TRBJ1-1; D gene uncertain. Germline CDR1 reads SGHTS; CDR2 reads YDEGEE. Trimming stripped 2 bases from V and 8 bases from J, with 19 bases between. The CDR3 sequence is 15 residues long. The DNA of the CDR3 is TGTGCCAGCAGCTTTTTAACGGGTCGGAGTATAGAAGCTTTCTTT. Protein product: CASSFLTGRSIEAFF.

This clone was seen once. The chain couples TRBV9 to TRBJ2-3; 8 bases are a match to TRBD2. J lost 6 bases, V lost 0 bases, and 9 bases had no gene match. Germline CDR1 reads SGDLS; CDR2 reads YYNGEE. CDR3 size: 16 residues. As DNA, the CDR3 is TGTGCCAGCAGCGTAGGTTACGGGGGGGCTTGGGATACGCAGTATTTT. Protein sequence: CASSVGYGGAWDTQYF.

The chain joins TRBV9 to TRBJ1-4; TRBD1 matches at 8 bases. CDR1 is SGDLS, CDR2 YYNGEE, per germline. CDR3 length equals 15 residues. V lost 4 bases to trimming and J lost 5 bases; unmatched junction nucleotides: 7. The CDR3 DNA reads TGTGCCAGCAGCTCCAGGGACAGGAGAAATGAAAAACTGTTTTTT. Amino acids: CASSSRDRRNEKLFF.

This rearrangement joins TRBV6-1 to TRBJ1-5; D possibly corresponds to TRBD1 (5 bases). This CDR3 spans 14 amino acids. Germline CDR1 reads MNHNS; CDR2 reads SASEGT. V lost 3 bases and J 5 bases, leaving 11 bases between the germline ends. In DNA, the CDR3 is TGTGCCAGCAGTGAGGGGCGGGGATATCAGCCCCAGCATTTT. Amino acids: CASSEGRGYQPQHF.

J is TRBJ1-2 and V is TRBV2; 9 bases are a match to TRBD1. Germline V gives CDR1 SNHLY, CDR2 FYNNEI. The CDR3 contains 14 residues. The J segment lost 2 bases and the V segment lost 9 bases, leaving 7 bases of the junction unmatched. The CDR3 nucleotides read TGTGCCAGTGCACCCGGGACAGGGAACTATGGCTACACCTTC. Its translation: CASAPGTGNYGYTF.

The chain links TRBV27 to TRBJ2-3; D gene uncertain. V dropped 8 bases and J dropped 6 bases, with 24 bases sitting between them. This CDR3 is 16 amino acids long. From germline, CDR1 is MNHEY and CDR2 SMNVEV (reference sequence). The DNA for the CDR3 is TGTGCCAGCTCCTCCATCGCCCCCTACCCCCGGGATACGCAGTATTTT. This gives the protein CASSSIAPYPRDTQYF.

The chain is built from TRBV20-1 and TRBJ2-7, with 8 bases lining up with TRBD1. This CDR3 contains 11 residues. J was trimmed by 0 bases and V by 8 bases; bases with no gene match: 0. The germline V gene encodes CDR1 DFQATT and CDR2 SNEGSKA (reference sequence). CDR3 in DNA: TGCAGTACAGGGGGCTCCTACGAGCAGTACTTC. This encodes CSTGGSYEQYF.

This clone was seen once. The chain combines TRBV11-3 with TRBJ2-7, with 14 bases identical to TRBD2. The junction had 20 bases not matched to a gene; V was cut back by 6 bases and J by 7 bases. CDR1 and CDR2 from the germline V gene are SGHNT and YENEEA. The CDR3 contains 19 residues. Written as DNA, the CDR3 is TGTGCCAGCAGTCGGACTTATGGACTAGCGGGAGGAGGAGCGGCTGAGCAGTACTTC. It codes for CASSRTYGLAGGGAAEQYF.

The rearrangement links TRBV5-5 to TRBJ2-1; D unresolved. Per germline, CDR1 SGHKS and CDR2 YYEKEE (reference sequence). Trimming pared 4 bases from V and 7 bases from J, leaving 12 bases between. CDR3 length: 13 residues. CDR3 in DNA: TGTGCCAGCAGCCTGTCCCCCGGGAATGAGCAGTTCTTC. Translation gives CASSLSPGNEQFF.

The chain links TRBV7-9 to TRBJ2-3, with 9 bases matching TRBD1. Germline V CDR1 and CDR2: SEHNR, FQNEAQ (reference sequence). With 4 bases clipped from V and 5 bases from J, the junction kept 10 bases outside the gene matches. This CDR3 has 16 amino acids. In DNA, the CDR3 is TGTGCCAGCAGCTCCGCCGGGACAGGGCCTCAAGATACGCAGTATTTT. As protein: CASSSAGTGPQDTQYF.

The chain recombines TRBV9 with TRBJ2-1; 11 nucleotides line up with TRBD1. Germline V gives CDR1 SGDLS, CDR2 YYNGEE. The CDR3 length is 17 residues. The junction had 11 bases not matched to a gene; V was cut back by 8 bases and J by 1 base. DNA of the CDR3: TGTGCCAGTGCCGGGACAGGGGGATTTTTTTCCTACAATGAGCAGTTCTTC. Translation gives CASAGTGGFFSYNEQFF.

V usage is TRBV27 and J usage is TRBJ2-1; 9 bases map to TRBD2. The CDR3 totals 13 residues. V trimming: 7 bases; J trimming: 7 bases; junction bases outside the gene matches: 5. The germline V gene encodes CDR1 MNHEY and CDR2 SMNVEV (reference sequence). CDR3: CASKDSGSNEQFF. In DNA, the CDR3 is TGTGCCAGCAAGGATAGCGGGAGTAATGAGCAGTTCTTC.

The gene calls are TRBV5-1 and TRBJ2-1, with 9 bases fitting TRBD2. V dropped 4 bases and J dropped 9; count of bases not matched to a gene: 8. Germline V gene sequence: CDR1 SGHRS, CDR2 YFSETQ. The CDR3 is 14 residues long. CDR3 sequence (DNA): TGCGCCAGCAGCCCAAGGACTAGCGAGGGTGAGCAGTTCTTC. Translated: CASSPRTSEGEQFF.

CDR3 loop: CASSRLNEKLFF. The CDR3 coding sequence is TGTGCCAGCAGCCGTCTTAATGAAAAACTGTTTTTT. This chain uses TRBV7-2 with TRBJ1-4, with no clear D. Germline loops: CDR1 SGHTA, CDR2 FQGNSA. Trimming stripped 5 bases from V and 4 bases from J, with 5 bases between. The length of the CDR3 is 12 residues.

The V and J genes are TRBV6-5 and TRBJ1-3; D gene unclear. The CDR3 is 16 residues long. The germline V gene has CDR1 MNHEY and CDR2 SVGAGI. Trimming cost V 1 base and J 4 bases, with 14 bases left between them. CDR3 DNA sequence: TGTGCCAGCAGTTACTTAACAGACCCCGGCGGAAACACCATATATTTT. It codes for CASSYLTDPGGNTIYF.

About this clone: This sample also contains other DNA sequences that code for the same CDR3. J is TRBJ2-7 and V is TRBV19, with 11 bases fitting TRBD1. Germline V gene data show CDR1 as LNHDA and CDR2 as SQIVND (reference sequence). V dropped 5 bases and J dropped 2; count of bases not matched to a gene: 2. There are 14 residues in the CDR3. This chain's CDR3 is CASSPGQGAYEQYF. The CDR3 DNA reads TGTGCCAGTAGTCCGGGACAGGGGGCCTACGAGCAGTACTTC.

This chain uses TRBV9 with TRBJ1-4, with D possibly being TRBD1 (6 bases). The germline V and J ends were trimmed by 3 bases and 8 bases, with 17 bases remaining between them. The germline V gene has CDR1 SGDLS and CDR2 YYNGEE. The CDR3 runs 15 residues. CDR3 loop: CASSADTGPAEKLFF. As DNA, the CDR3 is TGTGCCAGCAGCGCCGACACAGGGCCGGCCGAAAAACTGTTTTTT.

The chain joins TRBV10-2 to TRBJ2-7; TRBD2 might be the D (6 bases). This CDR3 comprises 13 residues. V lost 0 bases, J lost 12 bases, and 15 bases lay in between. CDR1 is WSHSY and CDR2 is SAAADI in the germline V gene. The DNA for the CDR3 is TGCGCCAGCAGTGAGTCCATGACGGGAGTAGTGTACTTC. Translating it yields CASSESMTGVVYF.

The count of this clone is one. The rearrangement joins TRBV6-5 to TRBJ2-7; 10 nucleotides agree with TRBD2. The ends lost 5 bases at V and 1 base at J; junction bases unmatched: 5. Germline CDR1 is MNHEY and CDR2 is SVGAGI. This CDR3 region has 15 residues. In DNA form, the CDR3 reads TGTGCCAGCAGTCCCAGCGGGAGGGCTTCCTACGAGCAGTACTTC. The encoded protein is CASSPSGRASYEQYF.

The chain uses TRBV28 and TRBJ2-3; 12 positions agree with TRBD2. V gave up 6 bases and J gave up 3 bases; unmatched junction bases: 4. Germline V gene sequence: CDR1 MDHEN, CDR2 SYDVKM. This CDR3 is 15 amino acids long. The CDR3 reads CASSVLAGGTDTQYF. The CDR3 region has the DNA TGTGCCAGCAGCGTACTAGCGGGAGGTACAGATACGCAGTATTTT.

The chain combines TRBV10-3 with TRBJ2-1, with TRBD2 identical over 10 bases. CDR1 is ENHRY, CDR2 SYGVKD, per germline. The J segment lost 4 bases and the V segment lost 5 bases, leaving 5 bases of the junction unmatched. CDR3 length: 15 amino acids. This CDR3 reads CAISRTSGDYNEQFF. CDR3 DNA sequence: TGTGCCATCAGTCGGACTAGCGGTGATTACAATGAGCAGTTCTTC.

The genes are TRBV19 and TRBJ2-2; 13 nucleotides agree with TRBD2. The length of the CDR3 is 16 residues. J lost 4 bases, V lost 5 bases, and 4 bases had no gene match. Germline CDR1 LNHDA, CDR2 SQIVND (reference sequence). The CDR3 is CASSWTSGGGTGELFF. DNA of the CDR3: TGTGCCAGTAGTTGGACTAGCGGGGGTGGCACCGGGGAGCTGTTTTTT.

The CDR3 region is CASSQTSGRERNEQFF. Written as DNA, the CDR3 is TGCGCCAGCAGCCAGACTAGCGGGAGAGAAAGAAATGAGCAGTTCTTC. V gene TRBV10-1 combines with J gene TRBJ2-1; 12 nucleotides align to TRBD2. J gave up 7 bases and V 6 bases, and 10 bases lay outside the gene matches. Germline V lookup: CDR1 WNHNN, CDR2 SYGVQD (reference sequence). This CDR3 is 16 amino acids long.

This CDR3 reads CASSLAFTGTGDLLTNYGYTF. The CDR3 nucleotides read TGTGCCAGCAGCTTAGCGTTTACCGGGACAGGGGACCTATTAACTAACTATGGCTACACCTTC. V is TRBV7-6 and J is TRBJ1-2; 10 bases are a match to TRBD1. This CDR3 comprises 21 residues. Looked up from germline, CDR1 is SGHVS and CDR2 is FNYEAQ. V trimming: 0 bases; J trimming: 0 bases; junction bases outside the gene matches: 16.

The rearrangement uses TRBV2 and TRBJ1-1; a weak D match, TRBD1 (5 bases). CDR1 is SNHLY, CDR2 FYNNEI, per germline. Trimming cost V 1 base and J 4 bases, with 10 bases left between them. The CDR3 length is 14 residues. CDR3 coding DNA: TGTGCCAGCAGTGAAGGTAGGGGTCGCACTGAAGCTTTCTTT. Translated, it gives CASSEGRGRTEAFF.

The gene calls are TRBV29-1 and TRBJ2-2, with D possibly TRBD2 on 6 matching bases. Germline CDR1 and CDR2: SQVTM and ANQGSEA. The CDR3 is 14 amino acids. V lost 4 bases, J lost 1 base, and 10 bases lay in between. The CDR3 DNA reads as TGCAGCGTTGCGATCGGGGGGAACACCGGGGAGCTGTTTTTT. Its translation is CSVAIGGNTGELFF.